The 18 T cell receptor beta chains given below trace back to one sample, sequenced in a study of human T cells and chemical hapten exposure. The time point denotes: patch test 1, 2 weeks after DPC sensitization. The treatment was: therapeutic diphenylcyclopropenone sensitization with weekly scalp DPC. TCRdb redid the calling of the RACE reads with MiXCR, one entry per CDR3 protein. The data show some 350,000 distinct CDR3 sequences, under 9% seen once. This sample comprised whole blood, obtained in connection with sensitization to the hapten diphenylcyclopropenone (DPC). The receptors stem from a woman younger than 30 with alopecia areata. Some clones in this sample may be carry-over from other donors' samples.

This clonotype turned up a few times. The rearrangement joins TRBV6-5 to TRBJ2-5; perhaps TRBD2 as D (7 bases). Germline CDR1 reads MNHEY; CDR2 reads SVGAGI. The CDR3 runs to 15 residues. With 6 bases removed from V and 5 bases from J, the gap between germline ends came to 19 bases. In DNA form, the CDR3 reads TGTGCCAGCAGCGTAAATCCGGGGGGCCCGGAGACCCAGTACTTC. Residues: CASSVNPGGPETQYF.

This clonotype occurred a few times. V usage is TRBV4-3 and J usage is TRBJ1-2; 7 positions agree with TRBD1. The CDR3 spans 12 residues. The junction had 2 bases not matched to a gene; V was cut back by 2 bases and J by 8 bases. The germline V gene encodes CDR1 LGHNA and CDR2 YSLEER. The CDR3 loop is CASSQTGVGYTF. The CDR3 nucleotides are TGCGCCAGCAGCCAAACAGGGGTCGGCTACACCTTC.

This clonotype was found a few times. J is TRBJ1-1 and V is TRBV20-1; a weak D match, TRBD1 (6 bases). Germline V gene lookup returns CDR1 DFQATT and CDR2 SNEGSKA (reference sequence). The CDR3 has 14 amino acids. V was pared by 7 bases and J by 4 bases, with 19 bases between. The CDR3 coding sequence is TGCAGTGGGTCCTACACAGGGATGGGCACTGAAGCTTTCTTT. This sequence encodes CSGSYTGMGTEAFF.

This clonotype was picked up a small number of times. This rearrangement joins TRBV18 to TRBJ1-6, with a weak D call TRBD1 (6 bases). The CDR3 loop spans 14 amino acids. Trimming removed 8 bases at V and 7 bases at J, with 15 bases between. Germline V gene sequence: CDR1 KGHSH, CDR2 LQKENI. CDR3 nucleotides: TGTGCCAGCCGGGCAGGGGCTTGGAATTCACCCCTCCACTTT. Protein product: CASRAGAWNSPLHF.

This clonotype was picked up a small number of times. The V and J genes are TRBV28 and TRBJ2-7, with 9 bases identical to TRBD2. Germline trimming cut 6 bases from V and 2 bases from J; bases unmatched to any gene: 11. This CDR3 contains 16 residues. In germline, CDR1 is MDHEN, CDR2 SYDVKM. The CDR3 DNA reads as TGTGCCAGCAGCTTCTCCCGGACTAGCGATGCCTACGAGCAGTACTTC. This sequence encodes CASSFSRTSDAYEQYF.

This clonotype occurred a few times. This chain joins TRBV6-6 and TRBJ1-4; possible D gene TRBD1, 5 bases. This CDR3 is 15 amino acids long. Germline values: CDR1 MNHNY, CDR2 SVGAGI (reference sequence). V was cut by 5 bases and J by 0 bases, with 10 bases left in between. The DNA for the CDR3 is TGTGCCAGCAGTCGGACACTCTCAACTAATGAAAAACTGTTTTTT. Translated, it gives CASSRTLSTNEKLFF.

Ten or more counts support this clonotype. The chain links TRBV29-1 to TRBJ2-7; D possibly corresponds to TRBD1 (6 bases). Germline V CDR1 and CDR2: SQVTM, ANQGSEA. V was clipped by 0 bases and J by 3 bases, with 12 bases between them. The CDR3 sequence is 14 residues long. CDR3 in amino acids: CSVEEDSSNYEQYF. CDR3 coding DNA: TGCAGCGTTGAAGAGGACAGCTCCAACTACGAGCAGTACTTC.

The chain couples TRBV12-3 or TRBV12-4 to TRBJ2-3, with TRBD2 matching 10 bases. After removal of 1 base from V and 7 bases from J, the junction contained 5 bases not matched to a gene. This CDR3 comprises 15 residues. The CDR3 region has the DNA TGTGCCAGCAGTTTAGGGGTAGCGGGGGGACATACGCAGTATTTT. This translates into CASSLGVAGGHTQYF.

This clonotype has a count of ten or more. This chain links TRBV5-1 with TRBJ2-3; the D gene is possibly TRBD2 (6 bases). The germline V gene has CDR1 SGHRS and CDR2 YFSETQ. The ends were cut back, 0 bases at V and 6 bases at J, with 14 bases in the middle. The CDR3 is 15 residues long. The CDR3 DNA follows: TGCGCCAGCAGCTTGGCTAGCGCCCGGCTTGATACGCAGTATTTT. Protein: CASSLASARLDTQYF.

This clonotype showed up many times. The V gene is TRBV7-9, the J gene TRBJ1-1; 10 positions match TRBD1. The V segment lost 1 base and the J segment 3 bases; nucleotides outside the gene matches: 2. CDR1 is SEHNR, CDR2 FQNEAQ, per germline (reference sequence). The CDR3 contains 15 residues. In DNA form, the CDR3 reads TGTGCCAGCAGCTTAGAGACAGGGGGCTACACTGAAGCTTTCTTT. Protein sequence: CASSLETGGYTEAFF.

This rearrangement joins TRBV7-9 to TRBJ2-2, with D unclear. The CDR3 is 11 residues long. V lost 5 bases to trimming and J lost 8 bases, with 6 bases between them. Per germline, CDR1 SEHNR and CDR2 FQNEAQ (reference sequence). CDR3 DNA sequence: TGTGCCAGCAGCCCCCTAGGGGAGCTGTTTTTT. This codes for CASSPLGELFF.

This clonotype was counted a few times. The V call is TRBV2, the J call TRBJ1-2; D unclear. Trimming stripped 1 base from V and 1 base from J, with 10 bases between. CDR1 is SNHLY, CDR2 FYNNEI, per germline. CDR3 length: 15 residues. The CDR3 here is CASSEGNTYNYGYTF. The CDR3 bases are TGTGCCAGCAGTGAAGGGAACACCTATAACTATGGCTACACCTTC.

This clonotype was seen many times. The chain combines TRBV2 with TRBJ1-5; 9 bases align to TRBD1. V shed 6 bases, J shed 0 bases, and the junction held 3 bases outside the gene matches. Germline V gives CDR1 SNHLY, CDR2 FYNNEI. This CDR3 spans 15 amino acids. CDR3 DNA: TGTGCCAGCAGGCCGGACAGGGGTAGCAATCAGCCCCAGCATTTT. This encodes CASRPDRGSNQPQHF.

This clonotype appeared many times. The chain carries TRBV7-2 and TRBJ2-3, with D possibly being TRBD1 (6 bases). The germline V and J ends were trimmed by 7 bases and 2 bases, with 16 bases remaining between them. The CDR3 sequence is 15 residues long. Germline values: CDR1 SGHTA, CDR2 FQGNSA. DNA of the CDR3: TGTGCCAGCACCCGCCAGGGGACATTCACAGATACGCAGTATTTT. This encodes CASTRQGTFTDTQYF.

There are a few counts of this clonotype. The chain combines TRBV27 with TRBJ2-2, with D possibly matching TRBD1 (5 bases). CDR3 length: 15 residues. Trimming removed 7 bases from V and 6 bases from J, with 18 bases in between. From germline, CDR1 is MNHEY and CDR2 SMNVEV (reference sequence). The CDR3 is CASTSQESTAGELFF. The DNA of the CDR3 is TGTGCCAGCACCTCACAGGAGTCGACAGCCGGGGAGCTGTTTTTT.

V and J are TRBV2 and TRBJ2-3; 7 nucleotides align to TRBD2. CDR1 and CDR2 from the germline V gene are SNHLY and FYNNEI. V lost 4 bases, J lost 1 base, and 5 bases stayed unmatched. This CDR3 spans 15 amino acids. CDR3 region: CASSVRAGGTDTQYF. DNA of the CDR3: TGTGCCAGCAGTGTCAGGGCGGGGGGCACAGATACGCAGTATTTT.

About this clonotype itself: The junction and the germline gene differ at one end; a read error may be behind it. The chain is built from TRBV28 and TRBJ1-2; the D gene is possibly TRBD1 (5 bases). This CDR3 is built from 17 residues. CDR1 and CDR2 (germline): MDHEN, SYDVKM. Here the CDR3 DNA reads TGTGCCATCAGTACCCCCGAGACAGATCTATCACGCTATGGCTACACCTTC. This codes for CAISTPETDLSRYGYTF.

J is TRBJ2-7 and V is TRBV7-6, with 9 bases that match TRBD2. The germline CDR1 and CDR2 sequences are SGHVS and FNYEAQ. V shed 5 bases and J 2 bases; nucleotides not matched to a gene: 4. The CDR3 has 14 residues. CDR3 DNA sequence: TGTGCCAGCAGCCCGCGGGAGGGTCCCTACGAGCAGTACTTC. The encoded protein is CASSPREGPYEQYF.